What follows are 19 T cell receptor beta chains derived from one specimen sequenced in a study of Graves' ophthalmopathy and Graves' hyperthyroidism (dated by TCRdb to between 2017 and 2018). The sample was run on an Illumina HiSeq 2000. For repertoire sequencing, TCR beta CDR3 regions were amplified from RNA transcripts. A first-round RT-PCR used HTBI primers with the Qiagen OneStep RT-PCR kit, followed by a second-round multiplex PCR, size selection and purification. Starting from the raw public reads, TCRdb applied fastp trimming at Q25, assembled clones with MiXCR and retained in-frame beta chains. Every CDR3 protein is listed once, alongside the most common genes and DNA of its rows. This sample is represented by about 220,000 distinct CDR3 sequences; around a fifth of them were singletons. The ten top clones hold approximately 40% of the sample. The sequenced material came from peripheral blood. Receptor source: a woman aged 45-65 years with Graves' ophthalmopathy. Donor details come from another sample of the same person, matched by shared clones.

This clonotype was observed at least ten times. CDR3 amino acids: CSARELSGGANVLTF. In DNA form, the CDR3 reads TGCAGTGCTAGGGAGCTGTCGGGAGGGGCCAACGTCCTGACTTTC. The chain joins TRBV20-1 to TRBJ2-6; a weak D match, TRBD2 (5 bases). Trimming shortened V by 3 bases and J by 4 bases, and 13 bases separated the two germline ends. The CDR3 has 15 amino acids. Germline V CDR1 and CDR2: DFQATT, SNEGSKA (reference sequence).

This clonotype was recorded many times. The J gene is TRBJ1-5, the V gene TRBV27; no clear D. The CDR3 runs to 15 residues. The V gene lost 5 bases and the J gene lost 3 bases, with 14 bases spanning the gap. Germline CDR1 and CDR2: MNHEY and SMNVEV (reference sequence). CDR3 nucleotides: TGTGCCAGCAGTCCTAGCGTTGGGAACAATCAGCCCCAGCATTTT. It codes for CASSPSVGNNQPQHF.

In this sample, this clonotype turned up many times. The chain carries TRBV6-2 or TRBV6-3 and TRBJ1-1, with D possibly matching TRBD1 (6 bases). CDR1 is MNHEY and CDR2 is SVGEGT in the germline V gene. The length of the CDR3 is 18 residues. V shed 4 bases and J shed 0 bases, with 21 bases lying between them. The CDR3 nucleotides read TGTGCCAGCAGTTTTTCCCCCTTTCCCCAGGGGATGAACACTGAAGCTTTCTTT. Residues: CASSFSPFPQGMNTEAFF.

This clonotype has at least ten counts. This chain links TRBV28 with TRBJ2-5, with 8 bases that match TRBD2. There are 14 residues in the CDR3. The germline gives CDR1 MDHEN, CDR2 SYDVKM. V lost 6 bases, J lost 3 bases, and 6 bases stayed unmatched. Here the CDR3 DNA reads TGTGCCAGCAGACCCGGGAGGGAAAAAGAGACCCAGTACTTC. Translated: CASRPGREKETQYF.

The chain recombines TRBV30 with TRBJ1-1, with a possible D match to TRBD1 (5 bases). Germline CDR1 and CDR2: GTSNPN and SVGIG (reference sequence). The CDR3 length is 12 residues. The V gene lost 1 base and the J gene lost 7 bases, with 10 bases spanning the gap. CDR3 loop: CAWSGGVVEAFF. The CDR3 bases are TGTGCCTGGAGTGGAGGGGTTGTTGAAGCTTTCTTT.

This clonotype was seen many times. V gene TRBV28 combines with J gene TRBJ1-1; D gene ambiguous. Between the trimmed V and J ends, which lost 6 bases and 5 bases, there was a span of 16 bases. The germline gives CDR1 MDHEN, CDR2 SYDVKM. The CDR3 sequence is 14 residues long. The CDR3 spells CASSPRRRRTEAFF. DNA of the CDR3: TGTGCCAGCAGCCCGAGACGGAGGAGGACTGAAGCTTTCTTT.

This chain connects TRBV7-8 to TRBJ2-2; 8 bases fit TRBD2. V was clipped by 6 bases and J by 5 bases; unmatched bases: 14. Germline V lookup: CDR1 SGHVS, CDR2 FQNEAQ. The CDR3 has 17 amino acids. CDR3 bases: TGTGCCAGCAGGAGGATTGTAGCGGGACGGGGAACCGGGGAGCTGTTTTTT. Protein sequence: CASRRIVAGRGTGELFF.

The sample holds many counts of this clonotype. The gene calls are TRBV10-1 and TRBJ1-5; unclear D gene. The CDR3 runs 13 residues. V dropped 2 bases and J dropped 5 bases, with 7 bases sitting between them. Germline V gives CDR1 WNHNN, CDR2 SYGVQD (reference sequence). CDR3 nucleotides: TGCGCCAGCAGTGAGGGACCTCATCAGCCCCAGCATTTT. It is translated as CASSEGPHQPQHF.

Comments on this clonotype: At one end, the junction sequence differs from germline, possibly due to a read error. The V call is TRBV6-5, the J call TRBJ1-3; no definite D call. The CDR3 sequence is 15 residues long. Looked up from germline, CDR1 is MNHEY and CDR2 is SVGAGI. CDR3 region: CASSYNRELGDTIYF. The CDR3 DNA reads TGTGCCAGCAGCTACAACCGGGAGCTTGGAGACACCATATATTTT.

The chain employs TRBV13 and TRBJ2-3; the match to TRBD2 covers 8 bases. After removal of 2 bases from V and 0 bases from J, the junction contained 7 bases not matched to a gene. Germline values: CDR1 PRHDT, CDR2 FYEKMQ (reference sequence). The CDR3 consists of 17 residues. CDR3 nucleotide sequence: TGTGCCAGCAGCTTAAAGCGGGGGATAGCTAGCACAGATACGCAGTATTTT. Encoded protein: CASSLKRGIASTDTQYF.

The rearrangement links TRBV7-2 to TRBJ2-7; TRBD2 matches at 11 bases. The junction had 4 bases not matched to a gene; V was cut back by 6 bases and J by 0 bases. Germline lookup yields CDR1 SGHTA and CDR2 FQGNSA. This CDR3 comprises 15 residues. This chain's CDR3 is CASRLAGGLSYEQYF. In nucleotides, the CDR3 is TGTGCCAGCAGGCTAGCGGGGGGACTCTCCTACGAGCAGTACTTC.

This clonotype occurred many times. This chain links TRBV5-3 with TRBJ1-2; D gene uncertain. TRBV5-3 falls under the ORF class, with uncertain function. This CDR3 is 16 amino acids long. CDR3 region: CATQHLRTDNNYGYTF. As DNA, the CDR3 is TGTGCGACTCAGCATTTAAGGACGGATAACAACTATGGCTACACCTTC.

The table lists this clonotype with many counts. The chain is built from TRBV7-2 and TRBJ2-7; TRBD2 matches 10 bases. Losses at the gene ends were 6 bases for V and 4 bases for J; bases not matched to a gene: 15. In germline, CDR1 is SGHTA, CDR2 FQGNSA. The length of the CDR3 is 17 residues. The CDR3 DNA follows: TGTGCCAGCAGTTCACGCCTAAGCGGGAGGGACGTTTACGAGCAGTACTTC. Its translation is CASSSRLSGRDVYEQYF.

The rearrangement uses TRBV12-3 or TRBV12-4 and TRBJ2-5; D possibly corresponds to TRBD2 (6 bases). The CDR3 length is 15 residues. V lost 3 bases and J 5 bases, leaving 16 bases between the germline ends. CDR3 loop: CASSFNTGVGETQYF. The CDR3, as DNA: TGTGCCAGCAGTTTTAATACGGGAGTAGGGGAGACCCAGTACTTC.

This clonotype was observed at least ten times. The CDR3 nucleotides read TGTGCCTGTACTAGGAAGGCAAAAGCTTTCTTT. It is translated as CACTRKAKAFF. The chain combines TRBV30 with TRBJ1-1; the D is unclear. CDR1 and CDR2 from the germline V gene are GTSNPN and SVGIG (reference sequence). The length of the CDR3 is 11 residues. Trimming shortened V by 6 bases and J by 9 bases, and 14 bases separated the two germline ends. The whole variable domain, filled in from reference TRBV30 and TRBJ1-1, reads SQTIHQWPATLVQPVGSPLSLECTVEGTSNPNLYWYRQAAGRGLQLLFYSVGIGQISSEVPQNLSASRPQDRQFILSSKKLLLSDSGFYLCACTRKAKAFFGQGTRLTVV.

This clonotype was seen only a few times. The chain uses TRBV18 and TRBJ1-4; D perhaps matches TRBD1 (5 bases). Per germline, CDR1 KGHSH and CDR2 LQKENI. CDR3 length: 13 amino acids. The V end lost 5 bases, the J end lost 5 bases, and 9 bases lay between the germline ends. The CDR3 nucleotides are TGTGCCAGCTCATCGGACACGAATGAAAAACTGTTTTTT. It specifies CASSSDTNEKLFF.

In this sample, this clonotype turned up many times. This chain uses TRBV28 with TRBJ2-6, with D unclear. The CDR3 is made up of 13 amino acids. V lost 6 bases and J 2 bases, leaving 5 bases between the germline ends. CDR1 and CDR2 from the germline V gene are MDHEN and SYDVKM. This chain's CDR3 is CASSTPGANVLTF. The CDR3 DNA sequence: TGTGCCAGCAGCACACCTGGGGCCAACGTCCTGACTTTC.

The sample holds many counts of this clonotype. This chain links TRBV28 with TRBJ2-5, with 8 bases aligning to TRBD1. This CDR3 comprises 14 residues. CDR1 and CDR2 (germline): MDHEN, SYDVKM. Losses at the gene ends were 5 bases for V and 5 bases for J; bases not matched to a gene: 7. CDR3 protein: CASSLYDRGETQYF. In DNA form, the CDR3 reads TGTGCCAGCAGTCTCTACGACAGGGGCGAGACCCAGTACTTC.

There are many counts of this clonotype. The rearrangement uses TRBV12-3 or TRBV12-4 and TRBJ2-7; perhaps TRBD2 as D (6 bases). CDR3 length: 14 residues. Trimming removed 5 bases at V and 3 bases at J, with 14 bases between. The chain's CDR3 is CASSGGRLHYEQYF. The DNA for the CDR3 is TGTGCCAGCAGTGGGGGGAGGCTACACTACGAGCAGTACTTC.